The 8 T cell receptor beta chains in this list originate from one sample, sequenced in a study of blood T cell repertoires in COVID-19. The data were produced by immunoSEQ multiplex PCR, yet TCRdb's version contains in-frame clones alone and is incomplete. This table holds approximately 410,000 clones, roughly 88% found once. Sequencing was done on a sample of peripheral blood. These receptors were collected from a woman aged 25-40 years with active or convalescent COVID-19.

CDR3 sequence: CASSVEARGNQPQHF. The DNA for the CDR3 is TGTGCCAGCAGTGTGGAGGCCAGAGGGAATCAGCCCCAGCATTTT. This chain uses TRBV2 with TRBJ1-5, with D uncertain. Per germline, CDR1 SNHLY and CDR2 FYNNEI. Trimming removed 4 bases from V and 4 bases from J, with 14 bases in between. The CDR3 runs 15 residues.

This clone was observed once. The V and J genes are TRBV12-3 or TRBV12-4 and TRBJ1-1; 7 bases agree with TRBD1. The CDR3 loop spans 13 amino acids. The trim removed 6 bases at V and 4 bases at J, leaving 5 bases unmatched. The CDR3 spells CASRLQGFTEAFF. The DNA for the CDR3 is TGTGCCAGCAGGCTACAGGGGTTCACTGAAGCTTTCTTT.

CDR3: CASIREEKLFF. The CDR3 DNA is TGTGCCAGCATCAGGGAAGAAAAACTGTTTTTT. This chain connects TRBV6-5 to TRBJ1-4; the D gene is possibly TRBD1 (5 bases). The germline V and J ends were trimmed by 7 bases and 8 bases, with 8 bases remaining between them. The CDR3 covers 11 residues. Germline V lookup: CDR1 MNHEY, CDR2 SVGAGI.

The chain employs TRBV29-1 and TRBJ1-2; no clear D gene. This CDR3 has 14 residues. Germline CDR1 and CDR2: SQVTM and ANQGSEA. The germline V and J ends were trimmed by 3 bases and 0 bases, with 11 bases remaining between them. CDR3 sequence: CSVDFSETNYGYTF. For the CDR3, the DNA is TGCAGCGTTGATTTCAGCGAGACTAACTATGGCTACACCTTC.

This clone was counted a single time. The V call is TRBV7-9, the J call TRBJ2-7; 14 bases agree with TRBD2. Trimming cost V 5 bases and J 7 bases; bases outside gene matches: 13. Per the germline V gene, CDR1 is SEHNR and CDR2 is FQNEAQ (reference sequence). This CDR3 is 17 amino acids long. The CDR3 protein is CASSPTQGLAGVSEQYF. The DNA of the CDR3 is TGTGCCAGCAGCCCGACCCAGGGACTAGCGGGAGTAAGTGAGCAGTACTTC.

The V gene is TRBV7-9, the J gene TRBJ1-3; 7 bases are shared with TRBD1. Unmatched junction bases numbered 6, after V lost 3 bases and J lost 1 base. Germline values: CDR1 SEHNR, CDR2 FQNEAQ (reference sequence). The length of the CDR3 is 16 residues. Here the CDR3 reads CASSFGQATSGNTIYF. DNA for the CDR3: TGTGCCAGCAGCTTTGGACAGGCGACTTCTGGAAACACCATATATTTT.

The rearrangement links TRBV27 to TRBJ2-1, with 8 bases identical to TRBD1. Germline CDR1 and CDR2: MNHEY and SMNVEV (reference sequence). The CDR3 runs to 22 residues. V shed 3 bases and J 3 bases; nucleotides not matched to a gene: 25. CDR3: CASSFDHNAEDRDSPIYNEQFF. The CDR3 DNA reads TGTGCCAGCAGTTTCGACCACAATGCAGAGGACAGGGATTCCCCAATCTACAATGAGCAGTTCTTC.

This clone showed up just a few times. The chain carries TRBV2 and TRBJ1-3, with 7 positions matching TRBD1. The germline CDR1 and CDR2 sequences are SNHLY and FYNNEI. The length of the CDR3 is 14 residues. V lost 6 bases and J lost 1; bases outside the gene matches: 3. The CDR3 here is CASRQGMSGNTIYF. CDR3 sequence (DNA): TGTGCCAGCAGACAGGGGATGTCTGGAAACACCATATATTTT. Looking up the rest from reference TRBV2 and TRBJ1-3 gives the full variable domain: EPEVTQTPSHQVTQMGQEVILRCVPISNHLYFYWYRQILGQKVEFLVSFYNNEISEKSEIFDDQFSVERPDGSNFTLKIRSTKLEDSAMYFCASRQGMSGNTIYFGEGSWLTVV.